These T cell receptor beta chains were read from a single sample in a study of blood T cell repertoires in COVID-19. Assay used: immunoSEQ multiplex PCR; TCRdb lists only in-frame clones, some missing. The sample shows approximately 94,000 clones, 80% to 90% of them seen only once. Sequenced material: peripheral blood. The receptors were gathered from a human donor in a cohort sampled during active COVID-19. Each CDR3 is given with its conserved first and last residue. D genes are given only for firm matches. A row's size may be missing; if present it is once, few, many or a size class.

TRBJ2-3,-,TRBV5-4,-,CASSQAGGATTDTQYF,TGTGCCAGCAGTCAGGCGGGCGGAGCCACCACAGATACGCAGTATTTT
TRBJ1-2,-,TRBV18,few,CASSNAGTEYGYTF,TGTGCCAGCTCGAATGCCGGGACTGAATATGGCTACACCTTC
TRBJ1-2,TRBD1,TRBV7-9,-,CASTEGQDYGYTF,TGTGCCAGCACCGAGGGACAGGACTATGGCTACACCTTC
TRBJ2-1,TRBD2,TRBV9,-,CASSVGTGGGLGNEQFF,TGTGCCAGCAGCGTAGGAACGGGAGGGGGATTGGGCAATGAGCAGTTCTTC
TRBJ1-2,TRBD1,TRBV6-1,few,CASSEGETGGYTF,TGTGCCAGCAGTGAAGGCGAGACAGGGGGCTACACCTTC
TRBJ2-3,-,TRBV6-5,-,CASSYTFSTDTQYF,TGTGCCAGCAGTTACACTTTTAGCACAGATACGCAGTATTTT
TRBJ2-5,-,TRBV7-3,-,CASSLRPDSQETQYF,TGTGCCAGCAGCTTACGCCCGGACAGCCAAGAGACCCAGTACTTC
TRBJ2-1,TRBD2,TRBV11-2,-,CASSPGLAGAREQFF,TGTGCCAGCAGTCCGGGACTAGCGGGAGCTCGGGAGCAGTTCTTC
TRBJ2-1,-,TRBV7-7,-,CASSLSRSRAHTYNEQFF,TGTGCTAGCAGCTTGAGTCGGTCGCGGGCCCACACCTACAATGAGCAGTTCTTC
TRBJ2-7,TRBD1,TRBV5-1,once,CASSFNGQGAFNEQYF,TGCGCCAGCAGCTTCAACGGACAGGGGGCATTCAACGAGCAGTACTTC
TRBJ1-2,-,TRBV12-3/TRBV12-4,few,CASSLQGTGYTF,TGTGCCAGCAGTTTACAGGGGACGGGCTACACCTTC
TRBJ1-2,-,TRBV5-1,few,CASSLSDGNYGYTF,TGCGCCAGCAGCTTGAGCGACGGTAACTATGGCTACACCTTC
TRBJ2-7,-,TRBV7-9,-,CASSLWRQAIVYEQYF,TGTGCCAGCAGCTTATGGCGTCAGGCGATCGTCTACGAGCAGTACTTC
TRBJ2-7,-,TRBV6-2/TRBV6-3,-,CASSYARDSYEQYF,TGTGCCAGCAGTTACGCCAGGGATTCCTACGAGCAGTACTTC
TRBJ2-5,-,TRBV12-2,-,CASRLDNSLYQETQYF,TGTGCAAGTCGCTTAGATAACAGCTTGTACCAAGAGACCCAGTACTTC
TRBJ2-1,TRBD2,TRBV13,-,CASSFRRGALMRESPYNEQFF,TGTGCCAGCAGCTTTAGGCGGGGGGCGCTTATGCGGGAGTCACCCTACAATGAGCAGTTCTTC
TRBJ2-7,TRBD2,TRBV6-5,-,CASSFGLAGRSYEQYF,TGTGCCAGCAGTTTTGGACTAGCGGGACGGAGTTACGAGCAGTACTTC
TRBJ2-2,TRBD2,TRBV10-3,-,CATSLAGVRTGELFF,TGTGCCACCTCACTAGCGGGAGTCCGGACCGGGGAGCTGTTTTTT
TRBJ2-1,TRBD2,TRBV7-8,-,CASSLWTSGGPNEQFF,TGTGCCAGCAGCTTATGGACTAGCGGGGGCCCCAATGAGCAGTTCTTC
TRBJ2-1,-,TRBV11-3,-,CASSPGGWGRESYNEQFF,TGTGCCAGCAGCCCAGGGGGGTGGGGCAGGGAATCCTACAATGAGCAGTTCTTC
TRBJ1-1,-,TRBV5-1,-,CASSLQGTEAFF,TGCGCCAGCAGCCTCCAGGGCACTGAAGCTTTCTTT
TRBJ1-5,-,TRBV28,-,CASSSIVFRQVFSNQPQHF,TGTGCCAGCAGTTCCATAGTTTTCCGACAGGTCTTTAGCAATCAGCCCCAGCATTTT
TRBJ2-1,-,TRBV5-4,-,CASSLDHWSLSNEQFF,TGTGCCAGCAGCTTGGACCACTGGTCCCTGAGCAATGAGCAGTTCTTC
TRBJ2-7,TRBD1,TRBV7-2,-,CASSIRDSYEQYF,TGTGCCAGCAGCATAAGGGACAGTTACGAGCAGTACTTC
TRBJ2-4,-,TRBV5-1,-,CASSLAGRSREYF,TGCGCCAGCAGCCTTGCGGGACGCAGCAGAGAGTACTTC
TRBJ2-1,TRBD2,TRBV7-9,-,CASSLAGLNEQFF,TGTGCCAGCAGCCTAGCGGGACTCAATGAGCAGTTCTTC
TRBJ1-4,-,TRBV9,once,CASSAVGTTNEKLFF,TGTGCCAGCAGCGCCGTCGGGACAACTAATGAAAAACTGTTTTTT
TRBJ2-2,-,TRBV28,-,CASSLGHLTGELFF,TGTGCCAGCAGCTTGGGACATCTCACCGGGGAGCTGTTTTTT
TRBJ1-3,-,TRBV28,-,CASPPVVGLLDSGNTIYF,TGTGCCAGTCCCCCAGTCGTGGGGCTGCTGGACTCTGGAAACACCATATATTTT
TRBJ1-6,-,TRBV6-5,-,CASSYSMEVTNSPLHF,TGTGCCAGCAGTTACTCGATGGAGGTGACAAATTCACCCCTCCACTTT
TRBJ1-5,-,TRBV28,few,CASSEGGQARNQPQHF,TGTGCCAGCAGCGAGGGAGGGCAGGCACGCAATCAGCCCCAGCATTTT
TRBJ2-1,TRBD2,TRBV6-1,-,CASSEGTSGIPYNEQFF,TGTGCCAGCAGCGAAGGGACTAGCGGGATCCCCTACAATGAGCAGTTCTTC
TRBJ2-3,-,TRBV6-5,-,CATVPGTDTQYF,TGTGCCACCGTCCCGGGCACAGATACGCAGTATTTT
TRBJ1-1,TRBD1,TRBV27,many,CASSSTGGWTWNGGTTEAFF,TGTGCCAGCAGTTCGACAGGGGGCTGGACGTGGAACGGAGGGACGACTGAAGCTTTCTTT
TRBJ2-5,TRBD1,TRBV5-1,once,CASSLTGAGETQYF,TGCGCCAGCAGCCTGACAGGGGCCGGGGAGACCCAGTACTTC
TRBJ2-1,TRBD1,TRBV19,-,CASSQRDRGLGEQFF,TGTGCCAGTAGCCAAAGGGACAGGGGGCTGGGAGAGCAGTTCTTC
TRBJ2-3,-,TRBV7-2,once,CASSLDLVRGTQYF,TGTGCCAGCAGCTTAGATTTGGTCAGGGGTACGCAGTATTTT
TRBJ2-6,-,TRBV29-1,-,CSVAGSSNVLTF,TGCAGCGTTGCGGGGAGCTCCAACGTCCTGACTTTC
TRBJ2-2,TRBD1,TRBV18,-,CASSWTGDPGELFF,TGTGCCAGCTCCTGGACAGGGGATCCCGGGGAGCTGTTTTTT
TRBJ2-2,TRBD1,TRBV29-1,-,CSVGWDRGSGELFF,TGCAGCGTTGGTTGGGACAGGGGATCCGGGGAGCTGTTTTTT
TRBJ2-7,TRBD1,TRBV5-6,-,CASSFMDRDEQYF,TGTGCCAGCAGCTTCATGGACAGGGACGAGCAGTACTTC
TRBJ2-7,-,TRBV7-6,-,CASSLAQVSYEQYF,TGTGCCAGCAGCTTAGCGCAGGTATCCTACGAGCAGTACTTC
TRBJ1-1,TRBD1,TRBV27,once,CASGLLGLDRGVQGTEAFF,TGTGCCAGCGGGTTACTCGGACTCGACAGGGGCGTTCAGGGCACTGAAGCTTTCTTT
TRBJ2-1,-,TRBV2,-,CASSFFSGFQFF,TGTGCCAGCAGTTTCTTCTCAGGGTTCCAGTTCTTC